The T cell receptor (beta chain) described here comes from a study of T-cell memory formation after mild COVID-19. TCRdb redid the calling of the 5' RACE reads with MiXCR, one entry per CDR3 protein. The table has more than 300,000 distinct CDR3 sequences, roughly an eighth seen once. A word on this clonotype: Its antigen is as yet unknown.

Whole-study results and caveats: Chiefly within CM and EM were the contracting CD4+ clones; CD8+ ones were within EMRA.

The CDR3 sequence is 17 residues long. V lost 1 base, J lost 0 bases, and 8 bases stayed unmatched. Germline-derived CDR1 and CDR2 are SEHNR and FQNEAQ (reference sequence). Material for sequencing was PBMCs or a T cell subset sorted from them (not recorded which). This sequence originates from a man between 18 and 29 years old who had mild COVID-19 (a few samples of this study predate the infection). Cell type and time point are not known. V is TRBV7-9 and J is TRBJ2-5, with 7 bases identical to TRBD1. This chain's CDR3 is CASSLGVTQGYQETQYF. The CDR3, as DNA: TGTGCCAGCAGCTTAGGGGTGACACAGGGGTACCAAGAGACCCAGTACTTC.